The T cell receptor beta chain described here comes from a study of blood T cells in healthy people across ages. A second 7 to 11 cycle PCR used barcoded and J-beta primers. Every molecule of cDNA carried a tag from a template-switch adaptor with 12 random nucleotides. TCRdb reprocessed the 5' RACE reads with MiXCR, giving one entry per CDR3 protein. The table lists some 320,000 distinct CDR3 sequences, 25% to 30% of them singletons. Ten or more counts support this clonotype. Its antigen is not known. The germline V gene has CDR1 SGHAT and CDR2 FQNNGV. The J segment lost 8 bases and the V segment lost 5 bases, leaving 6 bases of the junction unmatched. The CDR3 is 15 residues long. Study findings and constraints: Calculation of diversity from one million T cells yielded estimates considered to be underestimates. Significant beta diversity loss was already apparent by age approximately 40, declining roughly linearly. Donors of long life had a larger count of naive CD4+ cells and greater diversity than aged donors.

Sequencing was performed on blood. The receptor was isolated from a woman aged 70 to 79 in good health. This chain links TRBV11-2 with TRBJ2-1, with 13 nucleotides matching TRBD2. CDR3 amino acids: CASSPSGLAGDEQFF. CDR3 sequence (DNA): TGTGCCAGCAGCCCCTCAGGACTAGCGGGAGATGAGCAGTTCTTC.